Listed here is a single T cell receptor beta chain. The V end was cut by 3 bases, the J end by 4 bases, with 17 bases between. CDR1 is SGHDT, CDR2 YYEEEE, per germline. There are 16 residues in the CDR3. The sample belongs to a study of T-cell reconstitution after alpha-beta-depleted transplantation in children. During its preparation, the TCRbeta library received unique molecular identifiers. TCRdb passed the PCR reads through MiXCR, listing each CDR3 protein once. The sample carries about 540,000 distinct CDR3 sequences, about 18% recorded once. The receptor was isolated from a human donor who donated a stem cell graft to a child with acute lymphoblastic leukemia. The sample was PBMCs from the stem cell graft donor, taken from the stem cell graft. V and J are TRBV5-6 and TRBJ1-3; possibly TRBD1 for D (6 bases). The CDR3 DNA sequence: TGTGCCAGCAGCTCAAAAGCAGGGGAGAGGGGAAACACCATATATTTT. It yields the protein CASSSKAGERGNTIYF. Using reference TRBV5-6 and TRBJ1-3 for the parts outside the CDR3, the full variable domain is DAGVTQSPTHLIKTRGQQVTLRCSPKSGHDTVSWYQQALGQGPQFIFQYYEEEERQRGNFPDRFSGHQFPNYSSELNVNALLLGDSALYLCASSSKAGERGNTIYFGEGSWLTVV.